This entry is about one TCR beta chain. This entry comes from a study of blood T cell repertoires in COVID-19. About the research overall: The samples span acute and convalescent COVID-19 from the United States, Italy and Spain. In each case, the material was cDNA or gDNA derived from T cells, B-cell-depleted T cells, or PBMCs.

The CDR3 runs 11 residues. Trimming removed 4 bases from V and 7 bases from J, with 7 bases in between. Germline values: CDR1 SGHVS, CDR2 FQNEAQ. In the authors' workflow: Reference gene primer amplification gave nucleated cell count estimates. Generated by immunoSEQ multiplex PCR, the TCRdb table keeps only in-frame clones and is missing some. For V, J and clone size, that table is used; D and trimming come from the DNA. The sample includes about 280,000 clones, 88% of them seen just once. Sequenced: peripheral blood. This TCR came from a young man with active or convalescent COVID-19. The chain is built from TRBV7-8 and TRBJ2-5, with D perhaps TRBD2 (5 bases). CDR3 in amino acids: CASSSAGTQYF. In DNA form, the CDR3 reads TGTGCCAGCAGCTCGGCGGGGACCCAGTACTTC.